This T cell receptor (beta chain) was profiled in a study of blood T cells in healthy people across ages. Alongside a J-beta primer mix, a sample-barcoded 5' primer served in a second PCR lasting about 7 to 12 cycles. A 12-random-nucleotide template-switch adaptor tagged each cDNA molecule. TCRdb itself ran the 5' RACE reads through MiXCR, one entry per CDR3 protein. The table shows 1.5 million or so distinct CDR3 sequences, with 42% occurring only once. Germline V gene data show CDR1 as SQVTM and CDR2 as ANQGSEA. The CDR3 consists of 13 residues. V lost 6 bases, J lost 0 bases, and 9 bases lay in between.

What was sequenced was blood. This receptor was identified in a woman between 18 and 29 years old in good health. J is TRBJ1-5 and V is TRBV29-1; TRBD1 might be the D (5 bases). The CDR3 here is CSVRGDSNQPQHF. The CDR3 nucleotides read TGCAGCGTCCGGGGGGATAGCAATCAGCCCCAGCATTTT.